What follows is one T cell receptor (beta chain) and its context. Germline CDR1 is SGHTA and CDR2 is FQGNSA. This CDR3 spans 17 amino acids. With V trimmed by 4 bases and J by 5 bases, 14 bases remained unmatched. A sample-barcoded 5' primer and a J-beta primer mix were used in a second PCR of roughly 7 to 11 cycles. CDR3-containing paired-end reads numbering at least 3 million came from each sample. TCRdb recomputed calls from the 5' RACE reads with MiXCR, one row per CDR3 protein. The data hold 800,000 to 900,000 distinct CDR3 sequences, with about 59% observed a single time. The source of the sample is a study of blood T cells in healthy people across ages. Every sample gave at least 5 micrograms of total RNA when it was extracted.

The sequence derives from a man in his thirties or forties in good health. The chain couples TRBV7-2 to TRBJ2-7; TRBD2 aligns across 10 bases. The sample was blood. The CDR3 DNA sequence: TGTGCCAGCAGCTCCCCAACTAGCGGGATTGGCGGGGACGAGCAGTACTTC. Translating it yields CASSSPTSGIGGDEQYF.